This TCR beta chain was sequenced during a study of cytomegalovirus exposure and HLA in healthy donors. The germline gives CDR1 SGHDT, CDR2 YYEEEE. The germline V and J ends were trimmed by 2 bases and 3 bases, with 12 bases remaining between them. The CDR3 sequence is 14 residues long. The PCR employed 60 Vbeta primers together with 13 Jbeta primers. The data were produced by immunoSEQ multiplex PCR, yet TCRdb's version contains in-frame clones alone and is incomplete. This table has approximately 110,000 clones, nearly 80% appearing once. The sequenced sample consisted of PBMCs. This chain links TRBV5-6 with TRBJ2-7; possibly TRBD1 for D (6 bases). The TCR sequence derives from a man aged 30 to 45 in good health and CMV-seronegative. The CDR3: CASSLWGRGYEQYF. As DNA, the CDR3 is TGTGCCAGCAGCTTATGGGGCAGGGGCTACGAGCAGTACTTC.